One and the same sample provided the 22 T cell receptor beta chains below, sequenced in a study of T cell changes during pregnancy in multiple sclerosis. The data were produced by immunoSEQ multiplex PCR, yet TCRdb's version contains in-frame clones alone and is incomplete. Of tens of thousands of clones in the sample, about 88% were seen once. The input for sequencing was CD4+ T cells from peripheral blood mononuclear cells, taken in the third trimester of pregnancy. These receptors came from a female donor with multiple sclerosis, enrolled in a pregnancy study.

The CDR3: CASSLAWSGPPLSNQPQHF. CDR3 bases: TGTGCCAGCAGCTTAGCCTGGTCTGGGCCGCCCCTTAGCAATCAGCCCCAGCATTTT. The chain recombines TRBV7-9 with TRBJ1-5, with D unresolved. The V gene lost 0 bases and the J gene lost 0 bases, with 18 bases spanning the gap. The CDR3 totals 19 residues. Germline lookup yields CDR1 SEHNR and CDR2 FQNEAQ (reference sequence).

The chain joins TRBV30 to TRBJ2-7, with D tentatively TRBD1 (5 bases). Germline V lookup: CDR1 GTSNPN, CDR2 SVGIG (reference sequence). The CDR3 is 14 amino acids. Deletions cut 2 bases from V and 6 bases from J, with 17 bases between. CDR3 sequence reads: CAWSRGHGSSEQYF. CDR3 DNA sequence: TGTGCCTGGAGTAGAGGACACGGTTCGAGCGAGCAGTACTTC.

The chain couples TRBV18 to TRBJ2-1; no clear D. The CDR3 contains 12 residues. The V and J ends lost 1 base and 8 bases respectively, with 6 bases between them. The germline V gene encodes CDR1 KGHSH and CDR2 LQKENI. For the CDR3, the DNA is TGTGCCAGCTCACCACTGTCCGATGAGCAGTTCTTC. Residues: CASSPLSDEQFF. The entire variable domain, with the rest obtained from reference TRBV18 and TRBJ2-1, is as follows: NAGVMQNPRHLVRRRGQEARLRCSPMKGHSHVYWYRQLPEEGLKFMVYLQKENIIDESGMPKERFSAEFPKEGPSILRIQQVVRGDSAAYFCASSPLSDEQFFGPGTRLTVL.

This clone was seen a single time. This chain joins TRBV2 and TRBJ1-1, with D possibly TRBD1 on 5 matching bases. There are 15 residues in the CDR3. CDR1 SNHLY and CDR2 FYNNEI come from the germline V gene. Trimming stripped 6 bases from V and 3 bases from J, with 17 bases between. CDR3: CASSEPGGFHTEAFF. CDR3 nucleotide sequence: TGTGCCAGCAGCGAACCGGGGGGGTTTCACACTGAAGCTTTCTTT.

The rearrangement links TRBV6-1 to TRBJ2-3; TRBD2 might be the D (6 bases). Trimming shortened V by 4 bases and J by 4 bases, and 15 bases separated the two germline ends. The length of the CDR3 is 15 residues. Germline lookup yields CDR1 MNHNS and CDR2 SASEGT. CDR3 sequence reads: CASSVRESRADTQYF. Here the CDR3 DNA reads TGTGCCAGCAGTGTGCGGGAATCTCGTGCAGATACGCAGTATTTT.

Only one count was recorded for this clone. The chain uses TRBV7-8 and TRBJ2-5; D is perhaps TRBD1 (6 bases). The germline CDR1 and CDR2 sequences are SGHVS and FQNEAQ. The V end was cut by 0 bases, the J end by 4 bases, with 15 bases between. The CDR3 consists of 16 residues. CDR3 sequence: CASSLARAPRGETQYF. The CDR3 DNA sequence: TGTGCCAGCAGCTTAGCGCGGGCACCCAGGGGAGAGACCCAGTACTTC. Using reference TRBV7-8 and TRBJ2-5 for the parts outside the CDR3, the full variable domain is GAGVSQSPRYKVAKRGQDVALRCDPISGHVSLFWYQQALGQGPEFLTYFQNEAQLDKSGLPSDRFFAERPEGSVSTLKIQRTQQEDSAVYLCASSLARAPRGETQYFGPGTRLLVL.

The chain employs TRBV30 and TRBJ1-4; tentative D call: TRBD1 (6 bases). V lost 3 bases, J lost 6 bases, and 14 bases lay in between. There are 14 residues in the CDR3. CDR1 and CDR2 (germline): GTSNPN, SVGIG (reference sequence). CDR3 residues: CAWSFRGGDEKLFF. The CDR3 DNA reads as TGTGCCTGGAGCTTCAGGGGCGGCGATGAAAAACTGTTTTTT.

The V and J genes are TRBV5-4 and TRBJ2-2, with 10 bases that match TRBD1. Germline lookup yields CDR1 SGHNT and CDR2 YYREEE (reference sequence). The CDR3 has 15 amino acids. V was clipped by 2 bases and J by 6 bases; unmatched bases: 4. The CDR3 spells CASSFGTGVPGELFF. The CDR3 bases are TGTGCCAGCAGCTTCGGGACAGGGGTCCCCGGGGAGCTGTTTTTT.

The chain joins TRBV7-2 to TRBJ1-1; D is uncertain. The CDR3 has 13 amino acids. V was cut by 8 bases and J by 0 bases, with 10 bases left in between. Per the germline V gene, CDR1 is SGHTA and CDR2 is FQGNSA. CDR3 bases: TGTGCCAGCTCTTCCGGTATGAACACTGAAGCTTTCTTT. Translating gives CASSSGMNTEAFF. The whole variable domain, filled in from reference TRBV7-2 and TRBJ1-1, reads GAGVSQSPSNKVTEKGKDVELRCDPISGHTALYWYRQSLGQGLEFLIYFQGNSAPDKSGLPSDRFSAERTGGSVSTLTIQRTQQEDSAVYLCASSSGMNTEAFFGQGTRLTVV.

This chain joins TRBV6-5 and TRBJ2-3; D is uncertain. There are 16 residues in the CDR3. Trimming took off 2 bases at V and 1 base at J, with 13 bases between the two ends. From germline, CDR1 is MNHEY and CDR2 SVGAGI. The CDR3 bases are TGTGCCAGCAGTTACATTTCGGGTTGGCGCACAGATACGCAGTATTTT. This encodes CASSYISGWRTDTQYF.

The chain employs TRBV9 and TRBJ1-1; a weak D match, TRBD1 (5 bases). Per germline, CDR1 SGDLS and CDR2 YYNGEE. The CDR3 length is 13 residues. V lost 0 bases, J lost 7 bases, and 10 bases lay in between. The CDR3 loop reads CASSVAGYDEAFF. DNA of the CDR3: TGTGCCAGCAGCGTAGCAGGGTATGATGAAGCTTTCTTT.

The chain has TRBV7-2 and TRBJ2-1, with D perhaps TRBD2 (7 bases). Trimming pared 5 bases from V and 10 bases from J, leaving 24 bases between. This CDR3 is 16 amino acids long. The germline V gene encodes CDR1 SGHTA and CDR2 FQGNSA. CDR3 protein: CASSPRGGVSRREQFF. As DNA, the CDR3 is TGTGCCAGCAGCCCTAGGGGGGGGGTGTCCCGACGGGAGCAGTTCTTC.

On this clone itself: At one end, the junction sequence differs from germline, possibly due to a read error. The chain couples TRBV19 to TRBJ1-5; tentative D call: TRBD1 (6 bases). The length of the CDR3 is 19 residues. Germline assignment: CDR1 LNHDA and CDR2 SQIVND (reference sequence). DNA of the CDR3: TGTGCCAGTAGTCTAGACCATCGCCAGGGGAGCGATAGCAATCAGCCCCAGCATTTT. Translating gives CASSLDHRQGSDSNQPQHF. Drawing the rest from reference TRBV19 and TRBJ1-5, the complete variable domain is DGGITQSPKYLFRKEGQNVTLSCEQNLNHDAMYWYRQDPGQGLRLIYYSQIVNDFQKGDIAEGYSVSREKKESFPLTVTSAQKNPTAFYLCASSLDHRQGSDSNQPQHFGDGTRLSIL.

The CDR3 is CASSPSLGGGEQYF. CDR3 in DNA: TGCGCCAGCAGCCCCAGCCTGGGGGGGGGCGAGCAGTACTTC. The chain uses TRBV5-1 and TRBJ2-7; 7 bases line up with TRBD2. The CDR3 totals 14 residues. Germline lookup yields CDR1 SGHRS and CDR2 YFSETQ. Losses at the gene ends were 4 bases for V and 6 bases for J; bases not matched to a gene: 10.

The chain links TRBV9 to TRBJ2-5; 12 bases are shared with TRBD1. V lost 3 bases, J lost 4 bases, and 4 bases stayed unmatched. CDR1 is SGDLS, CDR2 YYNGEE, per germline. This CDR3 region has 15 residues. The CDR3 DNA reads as TGTGCCAGCAGCGAGGGACAGGGGGCACGAGAGACCCAGTACTTC. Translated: CASSEGQGARETQYF.

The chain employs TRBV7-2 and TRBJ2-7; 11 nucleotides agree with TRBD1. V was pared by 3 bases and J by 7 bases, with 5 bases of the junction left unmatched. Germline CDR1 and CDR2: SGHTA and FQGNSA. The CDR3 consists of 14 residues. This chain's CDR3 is CASSFGQGAREQYF. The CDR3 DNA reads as TGTGCCAGCAGCTTTGGACAGGGGGCTCGGGAGCAGTACTTC. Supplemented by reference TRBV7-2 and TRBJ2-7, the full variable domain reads GAGVSQSPSNKVTEKGKDVELRCDPISGHTALYWYRQSLGQGLEFLIYFQGNSAPDKSGLPSDRFSAERTGGSVSTLTIQRTQQEDSAVYLCASSFGQGAREQYFGPGTRLTVT.

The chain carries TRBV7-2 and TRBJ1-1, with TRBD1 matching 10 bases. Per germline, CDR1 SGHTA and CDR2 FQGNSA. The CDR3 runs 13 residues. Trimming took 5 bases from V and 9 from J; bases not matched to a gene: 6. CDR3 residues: CASSPGTGVKAFF. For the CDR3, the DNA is TGTGCCAGCAGCCCGGGGACAGGGGTGAAAGCTTTCTTT.

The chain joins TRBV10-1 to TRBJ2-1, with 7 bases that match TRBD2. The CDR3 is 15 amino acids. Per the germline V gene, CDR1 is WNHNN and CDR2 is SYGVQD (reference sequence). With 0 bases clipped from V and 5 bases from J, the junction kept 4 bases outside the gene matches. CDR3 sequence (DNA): TGCGCCAGCAGTGAGTCGCTAGCGGCCCACAATGAGCAGTTCTTC. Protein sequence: CASSESLAAHNEQFF.

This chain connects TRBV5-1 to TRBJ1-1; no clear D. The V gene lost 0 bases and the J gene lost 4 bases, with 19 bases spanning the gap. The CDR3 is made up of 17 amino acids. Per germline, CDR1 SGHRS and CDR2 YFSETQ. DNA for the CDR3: TGCGCCAGCAGCTTGGGGGCCCACGCTCGGGCGGGCACTGAAGCTTTCTTT. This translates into CASSLGAHARAGTEAFF.

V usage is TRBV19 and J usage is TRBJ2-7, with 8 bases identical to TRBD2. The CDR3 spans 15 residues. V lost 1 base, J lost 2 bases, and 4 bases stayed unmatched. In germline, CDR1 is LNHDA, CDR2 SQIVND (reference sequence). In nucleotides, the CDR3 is TGTGCCAGTAGTATAGTCCGCGGGGGGCCCTACGAGCAGTACTTC. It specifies CASSIVRGGPYEQYF. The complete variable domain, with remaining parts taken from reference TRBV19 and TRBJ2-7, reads DGGITQSPKYLFRKEGQNVTLSCEQNLNHDAMYWYRQDPGQGLRLIYYSQIVNDFQKGDIAEGYSVSREKKESFPLTVTSAQKNPTAFYLCASSIVRGGPYEQYFGPGTRLTVT.

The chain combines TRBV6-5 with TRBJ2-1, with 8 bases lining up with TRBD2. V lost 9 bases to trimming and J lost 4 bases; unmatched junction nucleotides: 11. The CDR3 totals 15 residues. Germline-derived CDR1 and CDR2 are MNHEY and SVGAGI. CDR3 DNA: TGTGCCAGTACCTTAGGCGGGAGGAGTTACAATGAGCAGTTCTTC. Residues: CASTLGGRSYNEQFF.

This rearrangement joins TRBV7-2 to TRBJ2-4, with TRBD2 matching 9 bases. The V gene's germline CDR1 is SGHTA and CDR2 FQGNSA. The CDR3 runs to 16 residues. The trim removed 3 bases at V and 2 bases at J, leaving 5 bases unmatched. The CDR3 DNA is TGTGCCAGCAGCTTTGGTAGCGGGGGTTCCAAAAACATTCAGTACTTC. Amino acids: CASSFGSGGSKNIQYF. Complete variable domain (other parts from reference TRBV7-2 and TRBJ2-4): GAGVSQSPSNKVTEKGKDVELRCDPISGHTALYWYRQSLGQGLEFLIYFQGNSAPDKSGLPSDRFSAERTGGSVSTLTIQRTQQEDSAVYLCASSFGSGGSKNIQYFGAGTRLSVL.